The 7 T cell receptor beta chains below come from one sample, sequenced in a study of T cell changes during pregnancy in multiple sclerosis. Assay used: immunoSEQ multiplex PCR; TCRdb lists only in-frame clones, some missing. This table holds approximately 66,000 clones, 85% to 95% found once. The sample consisted of peripheral blood, taken in the third trimester of pregnancy. These receptors originate from a female donor in good health, enrolled as a control in a pregnancy study.

This chain uses TRBV9 with TRBJ2-3; 8 nucleotides agree with TRBD1. V lost 4 bases and J lost 3; bases outside the gene matches: 10. CDR1 is SGDLS and CDR2 is YYNGEE in the germline V gene. This CDR3 spans 16 amino acids. The CDR3 nucleotides are TGTGCCAGCAGCCTAAACCCAGGGGGCCCGACAGATACGCAGTATTTT. Its protein product is CASSLNPGGPTDTQYF.

In its sample, this clone is medium-sized. The chain has TRBV19 and TRBJ1-1; 9 positions match TRBD1. Per the germline V gene, CDR1 is LNHDA and CDR2 is SQIVND (reference sequence). V was clipped by 2 bases and J by 4 bases; unmatched bases: 5. This CDR3 is 15 amino acids long. The CDR3, as DNA: TGTGCCAGTAGTATAACAGGGGGCGGTAGCACTGAAGCTTTCTTT. It translates to CASSITGGGSTEAFF.

The chain uses TRBV9 and TRBJ1-2, with unresolved D. V gave up 0 bases and J gave up 4 bases, with 7 bases separating them. CDR3 size: 13 residues. The germline CDR1 and CDR2 sequences are SGDLS and YYNGEE. DNA of the CDR3: TGTGCCAGCAGCGTAGTCTCCGGCTATGGCTACACCTTC. Amino acid sequence: CASSVVSGYGYTF.

The chain has TRBV27 and TRBJ1-2; no clear D. The CDR3 runs 12 residues. Germline V gene data show CDR1 as MNHEY and CDR2 as SMNVEV (reference sequence). V was shortened by 5 bases and J by 6 bases, with 10 bases between the two germline ends. CDR3 DNA: TGTGCCAGCAGTCTCCCCGGGGATGGCTACACCTTC. Amino acids: CASSLPGDGYTF.

In its sample, this clone was seen once. The V and J genes are TRBV7-2 and TRBJ2-1; D gene unclear. V lost 2 bases and J lost 13, with 9 bases in between. The CDR3 is 11 residues long. The germline CDR1 and CDR2 sequences are SGHTA and FQGNSA. The CDR3 here is CASSLFQAQFF. In DNA form, the CDR3 reads TGTGCCAGCAGCTTATTCCAAGCTCAGTTCTTC.

V is TRBV18 and J is TRBJ1-3; D unresolved. Germline CDR1 is KGHSH and CDR2 is LQKENI. The CDR3 covers 16 residues. With 3 bases removed from V and 0 bases from J, the gap between germline ends came to 12 bases. The CDR3 reads CASSPPGEYSGNTIYF. CDR3 DNA sequence: TGTGCCAGCTCACCCCCGGGAGAATACTCTGGAAACACCATATATTTT.

This chain uses TRBV6-5 with TRBJ1-1, with a possible D match to TRBD1 (6 bases). The V and J ends lost 0 bases and 5 bases respectively, with 10 bases between them. Germline CDR1 is MNHEY and CDR2 is SVGAGI. The CDR3 extends over 14 amino acids. The CDR3 protein is CASSYSRGGTEAFF. In DNA form, the CDR3 reads TGTGCCAGCAGTTACTCGAGGGGGGGGACTGAAGCTTTCTTT.